Listed here are 26 T cell receptor beta chains from one sample, sequenced in a study of T cells in Graves' hyperthyroidism and ophthalmopathy. Amplified TCR beta CDR3 regions came from RNA transcripts. HTBI primers were employed in a first-round RT-PCR of the TCR CDR3. TCRdb independently ran MiXCR on the multiplex PCR reads; one entry per CDR3 protein. The table shows about 840,000 distinct CDR3 sequences, with over 35% occurring only once. The sequenced sample was blood. The receptor set was obtained from a man younger than 35 with Graves' hyperthyroidism.

The rearrangement joins TRBV2 to TRBJ1-6, with 9 bases that match TRBD1. The CDR3 has 14 residues. CDR1 is SNHLY, CDR2 FYNNEI, per germline. J lost 9 bases, V lost 8 bases, and 8 bases had no gene match. CDR3 region: CASRPGQGISPLHF. CDR3 DNA: TGTGCCAGCCGCCCGGGACAGGGAATTTCACCCCTCCACTTT. Using reference TRBV2 and TRBJ1-6 for the parts outside the CDR3, the full variable domain is EPEVTQTPSHQVTQMGQEVILRCVPISNHLYFYWYRQILGQKVEFLVSFYNNEISEKSEIFDDQFSVERPDGSNFTLKIRSTKLEDSAMYFCASRPGQGISPLHFGNGTRLTVT.

This chain uses TRBV20-1 with TRBJ2-1; maybe TRBD2 (5 bases). The V and J ends lost 0 bases and 7 bases respectively, with 13 bases between them. The CDR3 contains 14 residues. CDR1 is DFQATT and CDR2 is SNEGSKA in the germline V gene (reference sequence). The CDR3 DNA reads TGCAGTGCTAGAGATCTTGGGCTAGCTAATGAGCAGTTCTTC. Amino acids: CSARDLGLANEQFF.

As for this clonotype: An end of the junction differs from the germline gene, which may be a read error. The V and J genes are TRBV7-2 and TRBJ1-4; D not certain. The CDR3 is 15 amino acids. Germline CDR1 reads SGHTA; CDR2 reads FQGNSA. In DNA, the CDR3 is TGCGCCAGCAGCCAAGTGGGTACCTTCAATGAAAAACTGTTTTTT. It specifies CASSQVGTFNEKLFF.

This clonotype was seen more than once but under ten times. The gene calls are TRBV19 and TRBJ2-7; D is possibly TRBD1 or TRBD2 (5 bases each). Trimming took off 3 bases at V and 2 bases at J, with 8 bases between the two ends. Germline V lookup: CDR1 LNHDA, CDR2 SQIVND (reference sequence). This CDR3 spans 13 amino acids. CDR3 bases: TGTGCCAGTAGTATGCAGGGACCCTACGAGCAGTACTTC. Translating gives CASSMQGPYEQYF.

In this sample, this clonotype turned up many times. This chain links TRBV25-1 with TRBJ2-2; D tentatively reads TRBD1 or TRBD2 (6 bases each). This CDR3 region has 14 residues. V was trimmed by 6 bases and J by 6 bases, leaving 14 bases between them. In germline, CDR1 is MGHDK, CDR2 SYGVNS. The CDR3 is CASRGEGGSGELFF. The DNA for the CDR3 is TGTGCCAGCAGGGGAGAGGGGGGCTCCGGGGAGCTGTTTTTT.

This clonotype has just a few counts. The chain recombines TRBV20-1 with TRBJ1-1; a weak D match, TRBD1 (5 bases). V was trimmed by 6 bases and J by 2 bases, leaving 7 bases between them. Germline V gene data show CDR1 as DFQATT and CDR2 as SNEGSKA (reference sequence). This CDR3 is built from 11 residues. The CDR3 coding sequence is TGCAGTGCCGACAGTAACACTGAAGCTTTCTTT. This translates into CSADSNTEAFF.

Comment on this clonotype: The junction and the germline gene differ at one end; a read error may be behind it. The chain uses TRBV9 and TRBJ1-1; 8 positions agree with TRBD1. The germline V gene has CDR1 SGDLS and CDR2 YYNGEE. This CDR3 region has 14 residues. The CDR3 nucleotides are TGTGCCAGCAGCGTAGGGACAGGGAACACTGGAGCTTTCTTT. Translating it yields CASSVGTGNTGAFF.

With regard to this clonotype: A read error may produce the germline difference seen at one junction end. The V and J genes are TRBV10-3 and TRBJ2-7, with TRBD2 matching over 7 bases. Germline CDR1 reads ENHRY; CDR2 reads SYGVKD. The CDR3 totals 12 residues. The CDR3 here is CASSFAGVEQYF. The CDR3 region has the DNA TGTGCCAGCAGTTTCGCGGGGGTCGAGCAGTACTTC.

To note about this clonotype: A much larger clone sits a single nucleotide away, making a read error possible. The genes are TRBV2 and TRBJ1-1; 9 bases fit TRBD1. The CDR3 consists of 13 residues. Trimming cost V 8 bases and J 1 base; bases outside gene matches: 2. Germline V CDR1 and CDR2: SNHLY, FYNNEI. This CDR3 reads CASPGQGNTEAFF. The CDR3 coding sequence is TGTGCCAGCCCGGGACAGGGGAACACTGAAGCTTTCTTT.

The table lists this clonotype with a few counts. The chain joins TRBV12-3 or TRBV12-4 to TRBJ1-1; 8 nucleotides align to TRBD1. V trimming: 8 bases; J trimming: 6 bases; junction bases outside the gene matches: 8. This CDR3 has 13 residues. CDR3 in DNA: TGTGCCAGCCTTGGGGGACAGGAGCCTGAAGCTTTCTTT. Its translation: CASLGGQEPEAFF.

As to this clonotype: One junction end does not reproduce the germline sequence, and a read error may be involved. The chain joins TRBV10-2 to TRBJ2-7; 7 positions agree with TRBD2. Germline CDR1 and CDR2: WSHSY and SAAADI. The CDR3 spans 13 residues. Here the CDR3 reads CASRSGTKYEQYF. DNA for the CDR3: TGTGCCAGCAGGAGCGGGACTAAATACGAGCAGTACTTC.

This clonotype was observed a single time. J is TRBJ2-7 and V is TRBV9; D remains unclear. Trimming shortened V by 4 bases and J by 0 bases, and 14 bases separated the two germline ends. Germline V gene sequence: CDR1 SGDLS, CDR2 YYNGEE. The length of the CDR3 is 15 residues. Here the CDR3 DNA reads TGTGCCAGCAGCTTAGTGGCAGAGTTCTCCTACGAGCAGTACTTC. Amino acid sequence: CASSLVAEFSYEQYF.

This clonotype has at least ten counts. The chain joins TRBV9 to TRBJ1-2; D gene unclear. CDR3 size: 14 residues. V was cut by 0 bases and J by 5 bases, with 11 bases left in between. Germline CDR1 is SGDLS and CDR2 is YYNGEE. The DNA for the CDR3 is TGTGCCAGCAGCGTAGATCCAAGAGTGTATGGCTACACCTTC. Translating it yields CASSVDPRVYGYTF.

The chain is built from TRBV19 and TRBJ2-2; D perhaps matches TRBD2 (6 bases). The germline CDR1 and CDR2 sequences are LNHDA and SQIVND (reference sequence). V lost 7 bases and J 2 bases, leaving 11 bases between the germline ends. The CDR3 is made up of 14 amino acids. This CDR3 reads CASIADYNTGELFF. The CDR3 DNA sequence: TGTGCCAGTATCGCGGACTACAACACCGGGGAGCTGTTTTTT.

The gene calls are TRBV20-1 and TRBJ2-5; TRBD2 might be the D (6 bases). V lost 2 bases and J 3 bases, leaving 13 bases between the germline ends. Germline CDR1 is DFQATT and CDR2 is SNEGSKA (reference sequence). The CDR3 is 14 amino acids. The CDR3 region has the DNA TGCAGTGCTAGATCCGGGAGTGCAGAAGAGACCCAGTACTTC. Its translation is CSARSGSAEETQYF.

This clonotype was found many times. V and J are TRBV10-3 and TRBJ1-4, with 7 bases aligning to TRBD1. The CDR3 sequence is 14 residues long. The V segment lost 2 bases and the J segment 4 bases; nucleotides outside the gene matches: 1. Germline-derived CDR1 and CDR2 are ENHRY and SYGVKD. In DNA form, the CDR3 reads TGTGCCATCAGTGAGGGGACAGTTAATGAAAAACTGTTTTTT. Translation gives CAISEGTVNEKLFF.

This clonotype was seen a handful of times. The chain combines TRBV11-2 with TRBJ2-7; D is unclear. The germline V gene has CDR1 SGHAT and CDR2 FQNNGV. The CDR3 extends over 15 amino acids. Trimming removed 5 bases from V and 7 bases from J, with 21 bases in between. CDR3 nucleotides: TGTGCCAGCAGCCGGAACAGTCCCGAATTTGGGGAGCAGTACTTC. Its translation: CASSRNSPEFGEQYF.

This clonotype appeared many times. The rearrangement uses TRBV29-1 and TRBJ1-1, with D tentatively TRBD1 (5 bases). The CDR3 extends over 13 amino acids. The V end was cut by 8 bases, the J end by 1 base, with 14 bases between. The germline V gene has CDR1 SQVTM and CDR2 ANQGSEA. The CDR3 is CSTRDGWNTEAFF. DNA for the CDR3: TGCAGCACCCGGGACGGATGGAACACTGAAGCTTTCTTT.

This clonotype has a count of ten or more. The V and J genes are TRBV9 and TRBJ1-3, with D uncertain. From germline, CDR1 is SGDLS and CDR2 YYNGEE. The V and J ends lost 0 bases and 8 bases respectively, with 9 bases between them. The CDR3 is 13 amino acids. CDR3 sequence: CASSVVAGDTIYF. The CDR3 bases are TGTGCCAGCAGCGTAGTCGCCGGGGACACCATATATTTT.

This clonotype was counted many times. CDR3 coding DNA: TGTGCCAGCAGCCCCTTTTCCGGGGACACCTACGAGCAGTACTTC. Its translation: CASSPFSGDTYEQYF. This chain connects TRBV7-3 to TRBJ2-7, with D perhaps TRBD1 (6 bases). The V end lost 5 bases, the J end lost 2 bases, and 16 bases lay between the germline ends. This CDR3 contains 15 residues. Germline V gene lookup returns CDR1 SGHTA and CDR2 FQGTGA.

A word on this clonotype: This clone may be a read error of a much larger clone one base away. The gene calls are TRBV7-2 and TRBJ2-6; D tentatively fits TRBD1 or TRBD2 (5 bases each). This CDR3 has 15 residues. The V gene's germline CDR1 is SGHTA and CDR2 FQGNSA. The CDR3 DNA is TGTGCCAGCAGCCCAACTGGACTTGGGGCCATCGTCCTGACTTTC. The encoded protein is CASSPTGLGAIVLTF.

A remark on this clonotype: A much larger clone sits a single nucleotide away, making a read error possible. The chain has TRBV29-1 and TRBJ2-7; D ambiguous. The CDR3 covers 10 residues. The germline CDR1 and CDR2 sequences are SQVTM and ANQGSEA. Here the CDR3 reads CGVFGGEQYF. The CDR3 DNA sequence: TGCGGCGTTTTCGGTGGCGAGCAGTACTTC.

This chain connects TRBV7-9 to TRBJ2-5; D gene unclear. Germline assignment: CDR1 SEHNR and CDR2 FQNEAQ (reference sequence). V lost 1 base and J lost 7, with 10 bases in between. The CDR3 loop spans 13 amino acids. The CDR3 loop reads CASSLGASRTQYF. The CDR3 DNA reads TGTGCCAGCAGCTTAGGGGCTTCTCGGACCCAGTACTTC. The full variable domain, completed using reference TRBV7-9 and TRBJ2-5, is DTGVSQNPRHKITKRGQNVTFRCDPISEHNRLYWYRQTLGQGPEFLTYFQNEAQLEKSRLLSDRFSAERPKGSFSTLEIQRTEQGDSAMYLCASSLGASRTQYFGPGTRLLVL.

This clonotype was recorded once. The J gene is TRBJ1-5, the V gene TRBV5-1; D is ambiguous. Trimming pared 0 bases from V and 7 bases from J, leaving 20 bases between. Germline values: CDR1 SGHRS, CDR2 YFSETQ. The CDR3 runs to 17 residues. The CDR3 DNA reads TGCGCCAGCAGCTTGGTGTCTGGGCGGGAGTACGAGCAGCCCCAGCATTTT. Encoded protein: CASSLVSGREYEQPQHF.

V usage is TRBV7-8 and J usage is TRBJ2-2; a weak D match, TRBD1 (5 bases). CDR1 is SGHVS and CDR2 is FQNEAQ in the germline V gene. The germline V and J ends were trimmed by 2 bases and 8 bases, with 9 bases remaining between them. The CDR3 contains 13 residues. CDR3 nucleotide sequence: TGTGCCAGCAGCTTAAGGGGTGGGGGGGAGCTGTTTTTT. This gives the protein CASSLRGGGELFF.

The table lists this clonotype with many counts. The rearrangement links TRBV14 to TRBJ1-1; D unresolved. From germline, CDR1 is SGHDN and CDR2 FVKESK. This CDR3 contains 13 residues. V shed 3 bases and J shed 6 bases, with 11 bases lying between them. Here the CDR3 DNA reads TGTGCCAGCAGCCACTCAGGCAGCCCTGAAGCTTTCTTT. This encodes CASSHSGSPEAFF.